This T cell receptor beta chain was sequenced during a study of OX40 agonist ivuxolimab in advanced cancers. Study overall: As their treatment, patients were administered ivuxolimab, an agonistic anti-OX40 (CD134) antibody.

Trimming took off 3 bases at V and 1 base at J, with 11 bases between the two ends. Germline V gene data show CDR1 as LNHDA and CDR2 as SQIVND (reference sequence). The CDR3 contains 15 residues. Profiled with immunoSEQ multiplex PCR; TCRdb holds only in-frame clones, not every one. The table has around 40,000 clones, approximately 86% seen once. This material consisted of CD4+ or CD8+ T cells sorted from blood, taken in a trial of the OX40 agonist ivuxolimab. This sequence was found in an adult with an advanced solid tumor such as melanoma, head and neck, liver or kidney cancer. The genes are TRBV19 and TRBJ2-3; D could derive from TRBD1 or TRBD2 (6 bases each). Written as DNA, the CDR3 is TGTGCCAGTAGTATTGGACAGCGGGGCACAGATACGCAGTATTTT. It yields the protein CASSIGQRGTDTQYF.